This TCR beta chain was found in a study of T cells in Graves' hyperthyroidism and ophthalmopathy. About the study: The initial diagnosis was the point when peripheral blood was collected, ahead of any treatment.

In its sample, this clonotype was seen a few times. With a duration under 2 months, the hyperthyroidism was newly diagnosed in patients aged 18 to 65. Uncontrolled infection, other autoimmune disease, pregnancy or lactation disqualified patients from enrolment. Thyroid ultrasound and orbital computed tomography, with clinical symptoms and serum thyroxine and TRAb, informed diagnoses. From RNA transcripts, TCR beta CDR3 regions were amplified. Carried out on the TCR CDR3, a first-round RT-PCR used the HTBI primer set. From the multiplex PCR reads, TCRdb called clonotypes with MiXCR, one entry per CDR3 protein. There are a few hundred thousand distinct CDR3 sequences in the sample; approximately 15% occur only once, and 5.8% lies in the top ten. Looked up from germline, CDR1 is SGHVS and CDR2 is FQNEAQ. V was pared by 6 bases and J by 0 bases, with 12 bases of the junction left unmatched. The CDR3 runs 20 residues.

The chain recombines TRBV7-8 with TRBJ2-3, with 16 bases identical to TRBD2. The sequencing input was blood. The sequence was obtained from a young woman with Graves' hyperthyroidism that later progressed to Graves' ophthalmopathy. CDR3 amino acids: CASRGGAGLAGGSSTDTQYF. CDR3 coding DNA: TGTGCCAGCAGGGGGGGGGCGGGACTAGCGGGAGGGTCTAGCACAGATACGCAGTATTTT.